This TCR beta chain originates from a study of regulatory T cells in long-lasting Graves disease. V dropped 0 bases and J dropped 5; count of bases not matched to a gene: 9. Germline V gene lookup returns CDR1 DFQATT and CDR2 SNEGSKA (reference sequence). The length of the CDR3 is 15 residues. The TCR beta library used iRepertoire HTBI primers with Arm-PCR amplification of CDR3. TCRdb ran MiXCR on the multiplex PCR reads and lists one entry per CDR3 protein. Found here are approximately 400,000 distinct CDR3 sequences, 20% to 25% of them singletons; the top ten hold 26%. Indicated time point: persistent/refractory GD, antithyroid drugs over 5 years with positive TRAb. Scientists built the TCR library using RNA that was extracted from PBMCs. Patients hailed from an endocrinology department in Xi'an, China. This clonotype was found a few times.

The sequences come from peripheral blood mononuclear cells (PBMCs), collected when the disease was refractory, from a patient treated with antithyroid drugs. This chain uses TRBV20-1 with TRBJ2-5; 7 positions agree with TRBD1. The clonotype was recovered from a female donor with Graves disease. The CDR3 protein is CSARDRTGRAETQYF. CDR3 nucleotide sequence: TGCAGTGCTAGAGATAGGACAGGACGGGCTGAGACCCAGTACTTC.